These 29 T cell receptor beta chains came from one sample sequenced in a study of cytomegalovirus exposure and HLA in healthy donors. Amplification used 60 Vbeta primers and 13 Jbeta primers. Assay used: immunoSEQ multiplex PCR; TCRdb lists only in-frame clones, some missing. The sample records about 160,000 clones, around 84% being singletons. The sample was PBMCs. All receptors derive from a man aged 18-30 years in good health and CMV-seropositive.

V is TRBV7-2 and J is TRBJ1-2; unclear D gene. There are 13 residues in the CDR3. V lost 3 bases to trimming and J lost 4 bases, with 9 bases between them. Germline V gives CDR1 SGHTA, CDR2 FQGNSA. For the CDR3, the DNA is TGTGCCAGCAGCTTGACGGAGACCTATGGCTACACCTTC. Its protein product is CASSLTETYGYTF.

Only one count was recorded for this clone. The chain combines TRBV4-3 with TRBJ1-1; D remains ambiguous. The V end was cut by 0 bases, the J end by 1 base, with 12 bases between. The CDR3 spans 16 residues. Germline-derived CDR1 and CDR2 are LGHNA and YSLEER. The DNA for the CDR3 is TGCGCCAGCAGCCAAGATCATTCGGGAGAGAACACTGAAGCTTTCTTT. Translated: CASSQDHSGENTEAFF.

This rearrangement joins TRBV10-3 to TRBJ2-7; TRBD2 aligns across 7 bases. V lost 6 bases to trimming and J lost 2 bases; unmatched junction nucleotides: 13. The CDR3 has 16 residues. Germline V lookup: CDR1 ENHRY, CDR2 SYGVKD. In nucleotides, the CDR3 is TGTGCCATCAGATCCGATAACATGGGGGGGACCTACGAGCAGTACTTC. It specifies CAIRSDNMGGTYEQYF.

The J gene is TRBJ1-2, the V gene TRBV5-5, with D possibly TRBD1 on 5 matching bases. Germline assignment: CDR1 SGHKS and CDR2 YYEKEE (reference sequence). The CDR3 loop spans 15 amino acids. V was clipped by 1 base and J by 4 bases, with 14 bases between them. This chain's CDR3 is CASSLPGGGAYGYTF. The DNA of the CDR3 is TGTGCCAGCAGCTTGCCGGGGGGAGGGGCCTATGGCTACACCTTC.

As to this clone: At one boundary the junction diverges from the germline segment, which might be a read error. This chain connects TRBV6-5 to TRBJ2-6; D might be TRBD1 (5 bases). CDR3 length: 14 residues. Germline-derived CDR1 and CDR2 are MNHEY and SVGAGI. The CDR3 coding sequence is TGTGCCAGCAGTCGGAACTCTGGGGCCAACGGCCTGACTTTC. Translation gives CASSRNSGANGLTF.

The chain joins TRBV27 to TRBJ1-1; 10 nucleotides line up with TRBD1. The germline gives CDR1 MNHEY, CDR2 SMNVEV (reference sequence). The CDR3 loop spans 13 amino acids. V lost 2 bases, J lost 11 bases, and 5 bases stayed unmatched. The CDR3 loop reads CASSLGTGESAFF. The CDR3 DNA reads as TGTGCCAGCAGTTTAGGGACAGGGGAGTCGGCTTTCTTT.

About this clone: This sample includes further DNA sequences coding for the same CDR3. The CDR3 bases are TGTGCCATCAGTGAGAACAGGGAAGAGACCCAGTACTTC. It is translated as CAISENREETQYF. The chain links TRBV10-3 to TRBJ2-5; possibly TRBD1 for D (6 bases). This CDR3 has 13 amino acids. V was cut by 2 bases and J by 3 bases, with 7 bases left in between. Looked up from germline, CDR1 is ENHRY and CDR2 is SYGVKD.

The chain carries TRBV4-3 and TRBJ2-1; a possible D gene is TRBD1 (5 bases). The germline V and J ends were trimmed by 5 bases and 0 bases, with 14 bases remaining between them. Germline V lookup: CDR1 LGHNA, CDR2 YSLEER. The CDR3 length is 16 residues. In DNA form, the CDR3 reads TGCGCCAGCAGCGCTACAGGTATTAACTCCTACAATGAGCAGTTCTTC. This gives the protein CASSATGINSYNEQFF.

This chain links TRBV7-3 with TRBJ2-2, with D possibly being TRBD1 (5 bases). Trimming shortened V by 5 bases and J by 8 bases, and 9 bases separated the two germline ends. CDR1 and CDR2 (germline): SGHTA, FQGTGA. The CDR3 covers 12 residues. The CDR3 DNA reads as TGTGCCAGCAGCCCGGACATTGGGGAGCTGTTTTTT. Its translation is CASSPDIGELFF.

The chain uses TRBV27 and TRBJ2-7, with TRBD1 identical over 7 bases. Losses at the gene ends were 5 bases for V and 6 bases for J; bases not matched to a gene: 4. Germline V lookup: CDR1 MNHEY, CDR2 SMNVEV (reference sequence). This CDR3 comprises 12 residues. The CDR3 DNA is TGTGCCAGCAGTCCTCGGACAGGCGAGCAGTACTTC. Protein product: CASSPRTGEQYF.

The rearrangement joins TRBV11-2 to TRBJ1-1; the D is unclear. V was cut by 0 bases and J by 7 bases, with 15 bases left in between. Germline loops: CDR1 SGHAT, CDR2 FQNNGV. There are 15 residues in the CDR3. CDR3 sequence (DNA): TGTGCCAGCAGCTTAGAGGAGACCTCCTTTATTGAAGCTTTCTTT. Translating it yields CASSLEETSFIEAFF.

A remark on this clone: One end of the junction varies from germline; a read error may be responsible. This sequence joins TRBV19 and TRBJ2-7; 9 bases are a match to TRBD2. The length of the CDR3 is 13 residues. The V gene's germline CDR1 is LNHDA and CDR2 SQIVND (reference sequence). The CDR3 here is CASSPSASGVWNF. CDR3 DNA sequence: TGTGCCAGTAGTCCTTCGGCTAGCGGGGTCTGGAACTTC.

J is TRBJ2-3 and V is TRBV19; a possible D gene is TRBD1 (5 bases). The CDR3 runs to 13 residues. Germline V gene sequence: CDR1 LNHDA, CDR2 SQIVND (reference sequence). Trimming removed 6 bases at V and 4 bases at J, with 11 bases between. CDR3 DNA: TGTGCCAGTAGCCTGGGGCCCGCAGATACGCAGTATTTT. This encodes CASSLGPADTQYF.

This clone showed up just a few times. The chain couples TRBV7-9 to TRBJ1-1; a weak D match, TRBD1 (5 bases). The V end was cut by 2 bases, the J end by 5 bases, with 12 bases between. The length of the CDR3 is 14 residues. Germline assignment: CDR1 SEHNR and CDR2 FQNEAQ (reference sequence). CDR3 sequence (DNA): TGTGCCAGCAGCTTATTGGGGGGAGGGACTGAAGCTTTCTTT. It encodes CASSLLGGGTEAFF.

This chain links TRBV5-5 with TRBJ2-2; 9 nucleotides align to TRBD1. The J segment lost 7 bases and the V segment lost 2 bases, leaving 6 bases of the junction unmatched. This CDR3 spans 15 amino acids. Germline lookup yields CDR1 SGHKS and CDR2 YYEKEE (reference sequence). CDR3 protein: CASSFLGTGHGELFF. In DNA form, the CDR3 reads TGTGCCAGCAGCTTCTTAGGGACAGGGCACGGGGAGCTGTTTTTT.

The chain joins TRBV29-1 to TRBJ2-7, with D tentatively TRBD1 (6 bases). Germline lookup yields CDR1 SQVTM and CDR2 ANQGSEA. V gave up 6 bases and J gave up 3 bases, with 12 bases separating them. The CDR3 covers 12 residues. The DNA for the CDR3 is TGCAGCGTACGGGACATCGACTACGAGCAGTACTTC. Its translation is CSVRDIDYEQYF.

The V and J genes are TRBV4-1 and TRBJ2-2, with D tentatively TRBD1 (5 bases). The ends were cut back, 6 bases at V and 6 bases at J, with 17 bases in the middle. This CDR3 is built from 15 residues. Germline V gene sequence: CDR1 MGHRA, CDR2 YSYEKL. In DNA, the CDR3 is TGCGCCAGCAGGAAATTGGGGCTTGAGGCCGGGGAGCTGTTTTTT. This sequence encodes CASRKLGLEAGELFF.

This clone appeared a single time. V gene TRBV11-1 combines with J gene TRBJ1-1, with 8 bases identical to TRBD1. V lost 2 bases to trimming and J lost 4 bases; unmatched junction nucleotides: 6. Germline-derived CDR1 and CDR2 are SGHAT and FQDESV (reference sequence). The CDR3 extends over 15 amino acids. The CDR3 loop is CASSLMAGGGTEAFF. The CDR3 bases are TGTGCCAGCAGCTTAATGGCAGGGGGCGGCACTGAAGCTTTCTTT.

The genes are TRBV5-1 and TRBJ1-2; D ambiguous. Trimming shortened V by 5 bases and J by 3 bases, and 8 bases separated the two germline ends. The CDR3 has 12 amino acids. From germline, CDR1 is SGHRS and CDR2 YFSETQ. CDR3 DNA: TGCGCCAGCAGGGAGAGCGACTATGGCTACACCTTC. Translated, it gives CASRESDYGYTF.

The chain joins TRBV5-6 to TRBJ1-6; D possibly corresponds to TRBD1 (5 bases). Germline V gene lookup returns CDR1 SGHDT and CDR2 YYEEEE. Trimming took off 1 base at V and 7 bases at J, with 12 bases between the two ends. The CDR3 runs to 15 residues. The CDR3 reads CASSLQGLGNSPLHF. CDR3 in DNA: TGTGCCAGCAGCTTGCAGGGATTAGGGAATTCACCCCTCCACTTT. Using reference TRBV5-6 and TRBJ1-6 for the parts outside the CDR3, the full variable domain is DAGVTQSPTHLIKTRGQQVTLRCSPKSGHDTVSWYQQALGQGPQFIFQYYEEEERQRGNFPDRFSGHQFPNYSSELNVNALLLGDSALYLCASSLQGLGNSPLHFGNGTRLTVT.

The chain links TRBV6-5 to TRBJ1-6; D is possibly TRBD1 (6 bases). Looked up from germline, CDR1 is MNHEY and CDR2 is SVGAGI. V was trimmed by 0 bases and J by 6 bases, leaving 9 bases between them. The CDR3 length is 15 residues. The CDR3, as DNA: TGTGCCAGCAGTTACTCGCCAGGGGTTAATTCACCCCTCCACTTT. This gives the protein CASSYSPGVNSPLHF.

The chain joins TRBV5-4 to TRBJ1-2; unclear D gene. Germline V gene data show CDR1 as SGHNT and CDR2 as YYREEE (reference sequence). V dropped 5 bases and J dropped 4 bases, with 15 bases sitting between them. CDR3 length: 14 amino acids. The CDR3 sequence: CASSDDPGGYGYTF. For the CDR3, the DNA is TGTGCCAGCAGTGACGACCCAGGAGGCTATGGCTACACCTTC.

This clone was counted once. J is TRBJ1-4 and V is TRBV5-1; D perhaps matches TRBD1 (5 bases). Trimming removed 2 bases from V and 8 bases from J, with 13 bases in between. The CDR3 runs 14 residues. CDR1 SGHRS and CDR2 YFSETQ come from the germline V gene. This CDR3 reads CASSFGGGGEKLFF. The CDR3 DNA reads TGCGCCAGCAGCTTCGGCGGGGGGGGAGAAAAACTGTTTTTT.

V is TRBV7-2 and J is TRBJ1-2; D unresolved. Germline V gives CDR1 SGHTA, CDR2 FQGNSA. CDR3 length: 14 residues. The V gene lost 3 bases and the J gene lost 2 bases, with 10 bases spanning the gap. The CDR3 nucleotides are TGTGCCAGCAGCTTGGGTCCCAGGAACTATGGCTACACCTTC. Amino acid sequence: CASSLGPRNYGYTF.

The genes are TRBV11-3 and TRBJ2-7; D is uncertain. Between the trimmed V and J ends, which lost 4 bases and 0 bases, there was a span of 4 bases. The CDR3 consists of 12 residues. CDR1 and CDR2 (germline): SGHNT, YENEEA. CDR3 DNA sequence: TGTGCCAGCAGCTCACTCTCCTACGAGCAGTACTTC. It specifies CASSSLSYEQYF.

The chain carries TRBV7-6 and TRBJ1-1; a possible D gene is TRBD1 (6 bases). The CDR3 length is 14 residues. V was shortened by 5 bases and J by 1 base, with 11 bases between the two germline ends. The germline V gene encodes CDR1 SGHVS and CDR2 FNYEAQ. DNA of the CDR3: TGTGCCAGCAGCGTGGACAGCACGAACACTGAAGCTTTCTTT. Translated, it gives CASSVDSTNTEAFF.

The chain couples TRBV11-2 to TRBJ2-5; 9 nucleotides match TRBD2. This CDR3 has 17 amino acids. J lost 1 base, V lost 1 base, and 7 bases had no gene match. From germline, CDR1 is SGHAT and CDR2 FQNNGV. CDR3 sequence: CASSLGSGGPIQETQYF. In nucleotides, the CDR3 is TGTGCCAGCAGCTTAGGGAGCGGGGGGCCCATCCAAGAGACCCAGTACTTC.

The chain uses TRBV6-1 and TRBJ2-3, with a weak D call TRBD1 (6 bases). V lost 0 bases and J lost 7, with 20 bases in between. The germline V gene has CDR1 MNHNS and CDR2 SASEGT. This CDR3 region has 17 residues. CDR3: CASSEAAGTIGFNTQYF. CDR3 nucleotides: TGTGCCAGCAGTGAAGCTGCCGGGACAATTGGATTTAATACGCAGTATTTT.

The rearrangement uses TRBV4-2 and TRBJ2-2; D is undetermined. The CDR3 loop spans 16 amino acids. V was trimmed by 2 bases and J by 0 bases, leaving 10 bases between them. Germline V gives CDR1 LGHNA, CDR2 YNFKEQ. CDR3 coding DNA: TGTGCCAGCAGCCAACGTTCGCAGGCGAACACCGGGGAGCTGTTTTTT. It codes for CASSQRSQANTGELFF.